This T cell receptor beta chain appears in the sequencing data of a study of blood T cell repertoires in COVID-19. Study information: The cDNA or gDNA used as material had been derived from T cells, B-cell-depleted T cells, or PBMCs.

Germline assignment: CDR1 SQVTM and CDR2 ANQGSEA. With 7 bases removed from V and 1 base from J, the gap between germline ends came to 22 bases. This CDR3 region has 16 residues. Sequencing used immunoSEQ multiplex PCR; TCRdb keeps in-frame clones, though not all of them. The table has about 280,000 clones, around 85% seen once. This clonotype originated in a woman aged 50 to 60 who had recovered from COVID-19. This chain uses TRBV29-1 with TRBJ1-1; D might be TRBD1 (6 bases). The sequenced sample was PBMCs or T cells enriched from blood (not recorded which). The CDR3 coding sequence is TGCAGCGCCAGGGGTGTGGACATTACACCGAACACTGAAGCTTTCTTT. This sequence encodes CSARGVDITPNTEAFF.